This TCR beta chain was profiled in a study of graft-versus-host responses after intestinal transplantation. About the study: Among the recipients, transplants were multivisceral, liver-intestinal, or isolated intestinal.

Libraries were prepared by immunoSEQ multiplex PCR; TCRdb keeps only in-frame clonotypes and omits some of them. The sample carries roughly 13,000 clones, approximately 30% recorded once. About 200,000 CFSE-labeled responder cells were plated with about 200,000 irradiated, violet-dye-labeled stimulator cells. CDR1 is MNHNY and CDR2 is SVGAGI in the germline V gene (reference sequence). Between the trimmed V and J ends, which lost 6 bases and 2 bases, there was a span of 8 bases. This CDR3 contains 13 residues. General study findings and limits: In patients with graft-donor T cell macrochimerism, allograft graft-versus-host to host-versus-graft clonal ratios were high. Early post-transplant HvG declines were associated with peak circulating GvH clone levels.

V is TRBV6-6 and J is TRBJ1-3; the D is unclear. This sequence originates from a human patient who received an intestinal transplant. The starting material was alloreactive CD4+ T cells from a mixed lymphocyte reaction culture, obtained before intestinal transplant. The sample's subset: CFSE-low proliferating T cells sorted from roughly 6-day pre-transplant mixed lymphocyte reaction (GvH or HvG direction). Written as DNA, the CDR3 is TGTGCCAGCAGGGACCGAACTGGAAACACCATATATTTT. Translated, it gives CASRDRTGNTIYF.